This T cell receptor (beta chain) was obtained from a study of blood T cell repertoires in COVID-19. Study at large: Samples of COVID-19 (acute and convalescent) were obtained from the United States, Italy and Spain. PBMCs, B-cell-depleted T cells, or T cells provided the cDNA or gDNA that made up the material.

In the original workflow: Amplifying reference gene primers gave estimates of nucleated cell counts. Profiling relied on immunoSEQ multiplex PCR, and the TCRdb table lists in-frame clones only, not all of them. V and J calls and clone size follow that table, whereas D and trimming were derived from the DNA. The table shows 200,000 to 250,000 clones, with roughly 84% occurring only once. The V and J ends lost 2 bases and 2 bases, in that order; junction bases with no gene match: 5. The CDR3 is made up of 15 amino acids. Per germline, CDR1 LGHDT and CDR2 YNNKEL (reference sequence). This sequence originates from a man between 25 and 39 years old with active or convalescent COVID-19. The chain recombines TRBV3-1 (or the pseudogene TRBV3-2) with TRBJ2-5, with 7 bases matching TRBD2. The sample consisted of peripheral blood. CDR3 DNA: TGTGCCAGCAGCCAACAAACGGGGGGTCAAGAGACCCAGTACTTC. Its protein product is CASSQQTGGQETQYF.